This TCR beta chain was found in a study of CD8 T cells in ankylosing spondylitis. General study findings and limits: From matched ankylosing spondylitis synovial fluid, disease-linked clones were reportedly recovered at significantly enriched levels. Prior work had noted some motif variants in reactive arthritis blood and synovial fluid. One TCR beta motif, made up of roughly eight highly homologous variants, appeared characteristic of ankylosing spondylitis blood.

V gave up 0 bases and J gave up 9 bases, with 10 bases separating them. Germline V gene lookup returns CDR1 LGHDT and CDR2 YNNKEL (reference sequence). CDR3 length equals 13 residues. TCRdb reanalysed the 5' RACE reads using MiXCR and keeps one entry per CDR3 protein. The data hold 300,000 to 400,000 distinct CDR3 sequences, with about 22% observed a single time. Only a few counts were recorded for this clonotype. Its antigen remains unidentified. Sequencing was performed on blood, either unsorted or a sorted T cell fraction (not recorded which). The rearrangement uses TRBV3-1 and TRBJ2-3, with D perhaps TRBD1 (5 bases). This receptor was identified in a male donor with ankylosing spondylitis. The CDR3 DNA reads as TGTGCCAGCAGCCAAGATCAGGGCAGGACGCAGTATTTT. The encoded protein is CASSQDQGRTQYF.